The 21 T cell receptor beta chains listed next were all sequenced from one sample in a study of beta chain features in type 1 diabetes. The whole isolated RNA underwent reverse transcription, so sequencing captured expressed TCRB transcripts. Libraries were prepared by immunoSEQ multiplex PCR; TCRdb keeps only in-frame clonotypes and omits some of them. The sample shows 130,000 or so clones, around a tenth of them seen only once. The sequencing sample was made of central memory CD4+ T cells from blood. These receptor sequences come from a man aged 18 to 29 in good health.

This clone occurred once. The chain employs TRBV19 and TRBJ2-2; TRBD1 matches at 7 bases. CDR1 and CDR2 from the germline V gene are LNHDA and SQIVND (reference sequence). There are 16 residues in the CDR3. J lost 4 bases, V lost 4 bases, and 9 bases had no gene match. CDR3 residues: CASSKGVTGFTGELFF. The CDR3 DNA sequence: TGTGCCAGTAGTAAAGGGGTGACAGGGTTCACCGGGGAGCTGTTTTTT.

In its sample, this clone was seen a few times. The chain links TRBV5-6 to TRBJ2-1; possibly TRBD1 for D (6 bases). Germline-derived CDR1 and CDR2 are SGHDT and YYEEEE. Deletions cut 2 bases from V and 5 bases from J, with 14 bases between. This CDR3 region has 15 residues. The CDR3: CASSFLGAGNNEQFF. The CDR3 DNA reads as TGTGCCAGCAGCTTCCTGGGGGCAGGAAACAATGAGCAGTTCTTC.

The gene calls are TRBV11-2 and TRBJ2-3; 8 bases agree with TRBD1. CDR1 is SGHAT and CDR2 is FQNNGV in the germline V gene. V gave up 5 bases and J gave up 6 bases; unmatched junction bases: 7. This CDR3 has 14 amino acids. In DNA, the CDR3 is TGTGCCAGCAGCGCCGGACAGGGCCGGGATACGCAGTATTTT. Translation: CASSAGQGRDTQYF.

This chain connects TRBV28 to TRBJ1-2; D possibly corresponds to TRBD1 (6 bases). The V end lost 6 bases, the J end lost 8 bases, and 16 bases lay between the germline ends. This CDR3 region has 13 residues. Germline loops: CDR1 MDHEN, CDR2 SYDVKM. CDR3 sequence (DNA): TGTGCCAGCAGCTCAACAGGGCTGCTCGGCTACACCTTC. As protein: CASSSTGLLGYTF.

This sequence joins TRBV7-9 and TRBJ2-5; D is undetermined. Trimming stripped 7 bases from V and 1 base from J, with 7 bases between. This CDR3 spans 12 amino acids. The germline gives CDR1 SEHNR, CDR2 FQNEAQ (reference sequence). For the CDR3, the DNA is TGTGCCAGCAAAAGAGGCCAAGAGACCCAGTACTTC. This gives the protein CASKRGQETQYF.

This clone was observed a handful of times. The rearrangement links TRBV5-1 to TRBJ2-5; 13 bases fit TRBD2. This CDR3 is built from 17 residues. The germline gives CDR1 SGHRS, CDR2 YFSETQ. J was trimmed by 4 bases and V by 1 base; bases with no gene match: 7. CDR3 amino acids: CASSLTSGGAEGETQYF. Written as DNA, the CDR3 is TGCGCCAGCAGCTTGACTAGCGGGGGGGCCGAGGGAGAGACCCAGTACTTC.

The J gene is TRBJ1-2, the V gene TRBV4-2; TRBD1 aligns across 8 bases. CDR3 length: 15 residues. The V and J ends lost 0 bases and 5 bases, in that order; junction bases with no gene match: 5. Germline assignment: CDR1 LGHNA and CDR2 YNFKEQ. CDR3 in DNA: TGTGCCAGCAGCCAAGATCCTGGGACAGGTTATGGCTACACCTTC. The encoded protein is CASSQDPGTGYGYTF.

This clone was observed a handful of times. V and J are TRBV2 and TRBJ2-5; 13 bases match TRBD2. The CDR3 has 14 amino acids. Germline V gene sequence: CDR1 SNHLY, CDR2 FYNNEI. The V gene end was trimmed by 6 bases and the J gene end by 6 bases; junction bases not matched to a gene: 4. The CDR3 protein is CASRGLAGEKTQYF. The CDR3 DNA reads as TGTGCCAGCAGAGGACTAGCGGGGGAGAAGACCCAGTACTTC.

This clone was seen only a few times. This chain links TRBV6-5 with TRBJ2-7, with no clear D. The CDR3 runs to 14 residues. V dropped 0 bases and J dropped 7 bases, with 13 bases sitting between them. Germline lookup yields CDR1 MNHEY and CDR2 SVGAGI. The CDR3 protein is CASSYSAGAAEQYF. The CDR3 DNA reads as TGTGCCAGCAGTTACTCGGCAGGCGCAGCAGAGCAGTACTTC.

This clone has only a few counts. This chain joins TRBV11-1 and TRBJ1-6; unclear D gene. CDR1 is SGHAT, CDR2 FQDESV, per germline (reference sequence). The V end was cut by 2 bases, the J end by 7 bases, with 9 bases between. The CDR3 consists of 14 residues. CDR3 coding DNA: TGTGCCAGCAGCTTAACGGGATCAAATTCACCCCTCCACTTT. Amino acid sequence: CASSLTGSNSPLHF.

This chain uses TRBV30 with TRBJ1-5; no definite D call. Germline V gene data show CDR1 as GTSNPN and CDR2 as SVGIG (reference sequence). The V and J ends lost 3 bases and 7 bases respectively, with 10 bases between them. The CDR3 is 12 amino acids. For the CDR3, the DNA is TGTGCCTGGAGCAGAAGTAGCCAGCCCCAGCATTTT. This sequence encodes CAWSRSSQPQHF.

Ten or more counts support this clone. The V and J genes are TRBV30 and TRBJ2-2; TRBD1 agrees at 7 bases. The CDR3 loop spans 14 amino acids. The V gene end was trimmed by 4 bases and the J gene end by 7 bases; junction bases not matched to a gene: 9. Germline assignment: CDR1 GTSNPN and CDR2 SVGIG (reference sequence). This CDR3 reads CAWTTGTLLGELFF. CDR3 bases: TGTGCCTGGACGACAGGGACCCTTCTCGGGGAGCTGTTTTTT.

This chain joins TRBV2 and TRBJ1-6, with D tentatively TRBD1 (6 bases). V was cut by 7 bases and J by 6 bases, with 19 bases left in between. Germline values: CDR1 SNHLY, CDR2 FYNNEI. The CDR3 extends over 16 amino acids. DNA of the CDR3: TGTGCCAGCACCGAGGGGGGGCCGAGGGGTAATTCACCCCTCCACTTT. Its protein product is CASTEGGPRGNSPLHF.

Only a few counts were recorded for this clone. The chain uses TRBV25-1 and TRBJ2-5, with D maybe TRBD1 (6 bases). CDR1 is MGHDK and CDR2 is SYGVNS in the germline V gene. This CDR3 spans 14 amino acids. The V and J ends lost 3 bases and 4 bases respectively, with 12 bases between them. CDR3 nucleotides: TGTGCCAGCAGTGACTACAGGGTCACAGAGACCCAGTACTTC. This codes for CASSDYRVTETQYF.

This clone was detected a few times. This sequence joins TRBV6-6 and TRBJ2-1, with TRBD2 matching over 14 bases. V was pared by 5 bases and J by 7 bases, with 7 bases of the junction left unmatched. The CDR3 consists of 16 residues. CDR1 is MNHNY, CDR2 SVGAGI, per germline (reference sequence). CDR3 nucleotides: TGTGCCAGCAGTCCGCTGACTAGCGGGGGGGAAAATGAGCAGTTCTTC. Translation: CASSPLTSGGENEQFF.

The sample holds a few counts of this clone. The gene calls are TRBV4-2 and TRBJ2-7; possibly TRBD1 for D (6 bases). Per the germline V gene, CDR1 is LGHNA and CDR2 is YNFKEQ. V lost 1 base to trimming and J lost 2 bases, with 12 bases between them. CDR3 length: 15 amino acids. CDR3 region: CASSQGTGQPYEQYF. The CDR3 bases are TGTGCCAGCAGCCAAGGAACTGGACAGCCCTACGAGCAGTACTTC.

The chain recombines TRBV6-9 with TRBJ1-3; D not certain. Germline CDR1 reads MNHGY; CDR2 reads SVAAGI. The CDR3 length is 14 residues. Trimming shortened V by 3 bases and J by 4 bases, and 10 bases separated the two germline ends. The CDR3 sequence: CASSYSISGNTIYF. As DNA, the CDR3 is TGTGCCAGCAGTTACAGTATTTCGGGAAACACCATATATTTT.

The table lists this clone with a few counts. The V gene is TRBV6-1, the J gene TRBJ2-3, with 12 bases that match TRBD2. The V gene end was trimmed by 6 bases and the J gene end by 5 bases; junction bases not matched to a gene: 6. The CDR3 loop spans 15 amino acids. Germline CDR1 reads MNHNS; CDR2 reads SASEGT. The CDR3 DNA reads as TGTGCCAGCAGCTTACTAGCGGGGGGCCAAGATACGCAGTATTTT. It translates to CASSLLAGGQDTQYF.

This clone was seen many times. This rearrangement joins TRBV7-8 to TRBJ2-7; 10 bases agree with TRBD1. CDR3 length: 17 amino acids. The germline V gene encodes CDR1 SGHVS and CDR2 FQNEAQ. Unmatched junction bases numbered 10, after V lost 5 bases and J lost 0 bases. As DNA, the CDR3 is TGTGCCAGCAGCCCTCCACTCCGGACAGGGGGCTCCTACGAGCAGTACTTC. Protein sequence: CASSPPLRTGGSYEQYF.

In its sample, this clone was seen many times. The chain carries TRBV10-3 and TRBJ2-5; weak D call: TRBD1 (5 bases). CDR3 size: 16 residues. Germline CDR1 is ENHRY and CDR2 is SYGVKD. Trimming removed 0 bases from V and 1 base from J, with 12 bases in between. The CDR3 nucleotides read TGTGCCATCAGTGAGTCCCAGGGCGTAGTCCAAGAGACCCAGTACTTC. Translating gives CAISESQGVVQETQYF.

The rearrangement joins TRBV9 to TRBJ2-5, with a weak D call TRBD2 (5 bases). Between the trimmed V and J ends, which lost 0 bases and 5 bases, there was a span of 11 bases. CDR3 length: 14 amino acids. Germline lookup yields CDR1 SGDLS and CDR2 YYNGEE. The DNA of the CDR3 is TGTGCCAGCAGCGTAGACGGTCCGGGGGAGACCCAGTACTTC. This translates into CASSVDGPGETQYF. Supplemented by reference TRBV9 and TRBJ2-5, the full variable domain reads DSGVTQTPKHLITATGQRVTLRCSPRSGDLSVYWYQQSLDQGLQFLIQYYNGEERAKGNILERFSAQQFPDLHSELNLSSLELGDSALYFCASSVDGPGETQYFGPGTRLLVL.